This record covers a single T cell receptor beta chain. The antigen remains unidentified. The record originates from a study of radiotherapy plus CTLA-4 blockade in lung cancer. Whole-study context: Patients showed objective responses in 15% to 20% of cases, and disease control was achieved by 30% to 35%. Overall study results and limits: Interferon-beta, together with early blood T cell clone dynamics, reportedly best predicted response. Subsequent to radiotherapy plus ipilimumab, tumor-derived TCR clones underwent expansion in blood.

In germline, CDR1 is SGHTA, CDR2 FQGNSA. The CDR3 length is 13 residues. V was shortened by 4 bases and J by 1 base, with 7 bases between the two germline ends. Chemo-refractory metastatic non-small-cell lung cancer patients were treated with focal radiation plus CTLA-4 blockade with ipilimumab. The table came from immunoSEQ multiplex PCR; TCRdb's copy has only in-frame clones and leaves some out. The repertoire includes roughly 39,000 clones, 70% to 75% of them detected once, and less than 9% sits in the top ten. V is TRBV7-2 and J is TRBJ1-1; D gene unclear. This TCR was sampled from a human donor with non-small cell lung cancer who had stable disease on radiotherapy plus ipilimumab. Sequences were derived from peripheral blood, sampled from a patient treated with radiotherapy plus ipilimumab. Written as DNA, the CDR3 is TGTGCCAGCAGCTCGCAGAAGAACACTGAAGCTTTCTTT. Amino acid sequence: CASSSQKNTEAFF.